The next 28 T cell receptor beta chains were all read from a single sample in a study of blood T cell repertoires in COVID-19. This table comes from immunoSEQ multiplex PCR, and its TCRdb copy is limited to in-frame clones, with some not included. The table includes about 270,000 clones, roughly four fifths detected once. Input material: peripheral blood. Receptor source: a woman between 45 and 60 years old who had recovered from COVID-19.

This chain connects TRBV2 to TRBJ2-1, with 8 nucleotides matching TRBD2. Germline trimming cut 10 bases from V and 6 bases from J; bases unmatched to any gene: 11. The CDR3 contains 14 residues. Germline loops: CDR1 SNHLY, CDR2 FYNNEI. CDR3 loop: CATAREGLGNEQFF. CDR3 in DNA: TGTGCCACCGCCCGGGAGGGGCTGGGCAATGAGCAGTTCTTC.

This chain joins TRBV7-2 and TRBJ1-2; 7 bases are a match to TRBD1. The length of the CDR3 is 15 residues. Germline loops: CDR1 SGHTA, CDR2 FQGNSA. Trimming took 5 bases from V and 4 from J; bases not matched to a gene: 10. The CDR3 region has the DNA TGTGCCAGCAGCCTACCTAGACAGGGAAGCTATGGCTACACCTTC. It is translated as CASSLPRQGSYGYTF.

V and J are TRBV28 and TRBJ1-1; 7 bases line up with TRBD1. The CDR3 sequence is 15 residues long. V shed 10 bases, J shed 4 bases, and the junction held 15 bases outside the gene matches. The germline V gene encodes CDR1 MDHEN and CDR2 SYDVKM. The CDR3 sequence is CATTRPEGGGTEAFF. CDR3 DNA: TGTGCCACCACCCGACCGGAAGGGGGCGGCACTGAAGCTTTCTTT.

The chain is built from TRBV20-1 and TRBJ1-1; unclear D gene. The length of the CDR3 is 11 residues. Germline values: CDR1 DFQATT, CDR2 SNEGSKA (reference sequence). Between the trimmed V and J ends, which lost 5 bases and 8 bases, there was a span of 12 bases. CDR3 DNA sequence: TGCAGTGCTTTTCCACAGAAGGAAGCTTTCTTT. Residues: CSAFPQKEAFF.

The chain links TRBV27 to TRBJ2-7; D gene uncertain. Trimming pared 8 bases from V and 6 bases from J, leaving 17 bases between. The CDR3 sequence is 13 residues long. CDR1 MNHEY and CDR2 SMNVEV come from the germline V gene (reference sequence). The CDR3 DNA sequence: TGTGCCAGCTCGTTGGTGCGTCTAGGCGAGCAGTACTTC. It specifies CASSLVRLGEQYF.

The chain uses TRBV27 and TRBJ1-1; 7 nucleotides line up with TRBD1. The CDR3 is 16 amino acids. From germline, CDR1 is MNHEY and CDR2 SMNVEV (reference sequence). Trimming cost V 5 bases and J 4 bases; bases outside gene matches: 13. Here the CDR3 reads CASSDYPGQESTEAFF. The CDR3 DNA reads as TGTGCCAGCAGTGACTACCCCGGACAGGAGAGCACTGAAGCTTTCTTT.

The chain combines TRBV5-4 with TRBJ1-4; 7 nucleotides agree with TRBD1. V lost 3 bases, J lost 3 bases, and 2 bases stayed unmatched. The CDR3 is made up of 14 amino acids. CDR1 and CDR2 (germline): SGHNT, YYREEE (reference sequence). The CDR3 reads CASSSGGANEKLFF. The CDR3 nucleotides read TGTGCCAGCAGCTCAGGGGGTGCTAATGAAAAACTGTTTTTT.

The chain joins TRBV19 to TRBJ1-5; D call uncertain. V lost 3 bases and J 2 bases, leaving 5 bases between the germline ends. This CDR3 has 13 amino acids. Germline CDR1 is LNHDA and CDR2 is SQIVND (reference sequence). The CDR3 spells CASSITGNQPQHF. CDR3 in DNA: TGTGCCAGTAGTATTACAGGCAATCAGCCCCAGCATTTT.

The V gene is TRBV14, the J gene TRBJ1-5; TRBD1 matches 8 bases. V lost 0 bases to trimming and J lost 1 base; unmatched junction nucleotides: 5. Germline CDR1 reads SGHDN; CDR2 reads FVKESK. The CDR3 spans 17 residues. CDR3 sequence reads: CASSQDATGGSNQPQHF. CDR3 bases: TGTGCCAGCAGCCAAGATGCAACAGGGGGAAGCAATCAGCCCCAGCATTTT.

This chain links TRBV19 with TRBJ1-2, with D unclear. Germline V gene lookup returns CDR1 LNHDA and CDR2 SQIVND (reference sequence). Deletions cut 1 base from V and 4 bases from J, with 19 bases between. This CDR3 spans 17 amino acids. In DNA, the CDR3 is TGTGCCAGTAGTATAGTTTCTCAAATCTACTCGGGCTATGGCTACACCTTC. Amino acids: CASSIVSQIYSGYGYTF.

The DNA for the CDR3 is TGTGCCAGCAGCTTGGGAGGGCAGGGGGCGAATCAGCCCCAGCATTTT. Its protein product is CASSLGGQGANQPQHF. The chain uses TRBV5-4 and TRBJ1-5; TRBD1 matches at 8 bases. V lost 0 bases and J lost 4; bases outside the gene matches: 6. The CDR3 is made up of 16 amino acids. Per germline, CDR1 SGHNT and CDR2 YYREEE (reference sequence). The complete variable domain, with remaining parts taken from reference TRBV5-4 and TRBJ1-5, reads ETGVTQSPTHLIKTRGQQVTLRCSSQSGHNTVSWYQQALGQGPQFIFQYYREEENGRGNFPPRFSGLQFPNYSSELNVNALELDDSALYLCASSLGGQGANQPQHFGDGTRLSIL.

J is TRBJ2-1 and V is TRBV18; 10 nucleotides line up with TRBD2. CDR1 KGHSH and CDR2 LQKENI come from the germline V gene. Losses at the gene ends were 8 bases for V and 0 bases for J; bases not matched to a gene: 16. The CDR3 is made up of 19 amino acids. CDR3 loop: CASTLSVLAGPSSYNEQFF. The CDR3 DNA reads TGTGCCAGCACACTGAGTGTACTAGCGGGGCCAAGCTCCTACAATGAGCAGTTCTTC.

The chain recombines TRBV7-3 with TRBJ2-6; maybe TRBD2 (6 bases). The CDR3 sequence is 18 residues long. V was clipped by 2 bases and J by 0 bases, with 14 bases between them. Germline V gene lookup returns CDR1 SGHTA and CDR2 FQGTGA. This CDR3 reads CASSLGGGGASGANVLTF. The CDR3 bases are TGTGCCAGCAGCTTAGGAGGAGGCGGGGCCTCTGGGGCCAACGTCCTGACTTTC. Supplemented by reference TRBV7-3 and TRBJ2-6, the full variable domain reads GAGVSQTPSNKVTEKGKYVELRCDPISGHTALYWYRQSLGQGPEFLIYFQGTGAADDSGLPNDRFFAVRPEGSVSTLKIQRTERGDSAVYLCASSLGGGGASGANVLTFGAGSRLTVL.

The chain joins TRBV14 to TRBJ2-7, with TRBD1 as a possible D gene (6 bases). The V and J ends lost 3 bases and 3 bases respectively, with 15 bases between them. Germline V gene data show CDR1 as SGHDN and CDR2 as FVKESK. There are 15 residues in the CDR3. This CDR3 reads CASSHLGQPFYEQYF. The CDR3 DNA is TGTGCCAGCAGCCACCTAGGACAGCCCTTCTACGAGCAGTACTTC.

V usage is TRBV28 and J usage is TRBJ2-2, with TRBD1 as a possible D gene (5 bases). The CDR3 loop spans 15 amino acids. Germline V lookup: CDR1 MDHEN, CDR2 SYDVKM. The V end lost 4 bases, the J end lost 4 bases, and 13 bases lay between the germline ends. CDR3 loop: CASSSQGMGTGELFF. As DNA, the CDR3 is TGTGCCAGCAGTTCTCAGGGTATGGGCACCGGGGAGCTGTTTTTT.

This rearrangement joins TRBV7-8 to TRBJ1-1, with no clear D. The germline V gene encodes CDR1 SGHVS and CDR2 FQNEAQ. Trimming left V 1 base short and J 7 bases short, with 10 bases between. This CDR3 has 13 amino acids. As DNA, the CDR3 is TGTGCCAGCAGCTTAGGGGCCCGCGTTGAAGCTTTCTTT. Translation: CASSLGARVEAFF.

The rearrangement uses TRBV5-1 and TRBJ2-3; TRBD2 might be the D (7 bases). CDR1 and CDR2 from the germline V gene are SGHRS and YFSETQ. Trimming took off 0 bases at V and 3 bases at J, with 17 bases between the two ends. CDR3 length: 17 amino acids. The CDR3 coding sequence is TGCGCCAGCAGCTTGGGCCCTCGGCGGGGGCCAACAGATACGCAGTATTTT. Protein sequence: CASSLGPRRGPTDTQYF. Looking up the rest from reference TRBV5-1 and TRBJ2-3 gives the full variable domain: KAGVTQTPRYLIKTRGQQVTLSCSPISGHRSVSWYQQTPGQGLQFLFEYFSETQRNKGNFPGRFSGRQFSNSRSEMNVSTLELGDSALYLCASSLGPRRGPTDTQYFGPGTRLTVL.

The chain joins TRBV15 to TRBJ2-1; 10 positions match TRBD2. CDR1 and CDR2 (germline): LNHNV, YYDKDF (reference sequence). The CDR3 runs 16 residues. V gave up 4 bases and J gave up 7 bases; unmatched junction bases: 10. The CDR3 sequence: CATSKEVGLASNEQFF. The CDR3 DNA follows: TGTGCCACCAGCAAAGAGGTGGGACTAGCGTCGAATGAGCAGTTCTTC.

Only one count was recorded for this clone. The CDR3 coding sequence is TGTGCCAGCAGCCAAGCCGGGGGAATCCTTCAGACTCTCAATGAGCAGTTCTTC. Its translation: CASSQAGGILQTLNEQFF. The rearrangement uses TRBV4-2 and TRBJ2-1, with D possibly matching TRBD2 (6 bases). V was cut by 1 base and J by 6 bases, with 22 bases left in between. Germline V gene lookup returns CDR1 LGHNA and CDR2 YNFKEQ. This CDR3 region has 18 residues.

The table lists this clone with a count of one. The chain has TRBV28 and TRBJ1-2; D perhaps matches TRBD1 (6 bases). The CDR3 runs 15 residues. CDR1 is MDHEN and CDR2 is SYDVKM in the germline V gene. The V and J ends lost 1 base and 6 bases respectively, with 15 bases between them. CDR3: CASSLYPGTLNGYTF. The CDR3 DNA sequence: TGTGCCAGCAGTTTATACCCCGGGACATTGAATGGCTACACCTTC.

The rearrangement uses TRBV30 and TRBJ1-5, with 8 bases that match TRBD1. V shed 1 base and J 9 bases; nucleotides not matched to a gene: 8. This CDR3 comprises 14 residues. Germline V CDR1 and CDR2: GTSNPN, SVGIG (reference sequence). The CDR3 sequence is CAWSANRGAGPQHF. The CDR3 bases are TGTGCCTGGAGTGCTAACAGGGGGGCTGGGCCCCAGCATTTT. Full variable domain (outside the CDR3, taken from reference TRBV30 and TRBJ1-5): SQTIHQWPATLVQPVGSPLSLECTVEGTSNPNLYWYRQAAGRGLQLLFYSVGIGQISSEVPQNLSASRPQDRQFILSSKKLLLSDSGFYLCAWSANRGAGPQHFGDGTRLSIL.

V gene TRBV7-8 combines with J gene TRBJ2-7, with D possibly TRBD1 on 6 matching bases. CDR1 SGHVS and CDR2 FQNEAQ come from the germline V gene. The CDR3 consists of 11 residues. Trimming shortened V by 1 base and J by 12 bases, and 10 bases separated the two germline ends. The CDR3 DNA sequence: TGTGCCAGCAGCTTAGGTGGGACATGGTACTTC. It specifies CASSLGGTWYF. The variable domain in full, with the rest retrieved from reference TRBV7-8 and TRBJ2-7, is GAGVSQSPRYKVAKRGQDVALRCDPISGHVSLFWYQQALGQGPEFLTYFQNEAQLDKSGLPSDRFFAERPEGSVSTLKIQRTQQEDSAVYLCASSLGGTWYFGPGTRLTVT.

V usage is TRBV27 and J usage is TRBJ2-3; TRBD2 aligns across 9 bases. CDR3 length equals 15 residues. Per the germline V gene, CDR1 is MNHEY and CDR2 is SMNVEV (reference sequence). V shed 4 bases and J 5 bases; nucleotides not matched to a gene: 7. The CDR3 region has the DNA TGTGCCAGCAGTTCGCGGGAGGGCCGGGGAGATACGCAGTATTTT. As protein: CASSSREGRGDTQYF.

J is TRBJ1-2 and V is TRBV28; possible D gene TRBD1, 5 bases. CDR1 is MDHEN, CDR2 SYDVKM, per germline. Trimming left V 4 bases short and J 7 bases short, with 16 bases between. The CDR3 runs 14 residues. CDR3 in amino acids: CASSSLPGTRGYTF. The CDR3 coding sequence is TGTGCCAGCAGTTCCCTTCCAGGGACTCGTGGCTACACCTTC.

The chain is built from TRBV27 and TRBJ2-1, with D tentatively TRBD2 (6 bases). CDR1 is MNHEY and CDR2 is SMNVEV in the germline V gene (reference sequence). The length of the CDR3 is 15 residues. The V gene lost 5 bases and the J gene lost 10 bases, with 21 bases spanning the gap. The CDR3 DNA reads TGTGCCAGCAGTACCTACCAGGGAGGTCAGGAGGAGCAGTTCTTC. It translates to CASSTYQGGQEEQFF.

This clone was seen a single time. The rearrangement joins TRBV19 to TRBJ2-5; 8 nucleotides match TRBD1. CDR1 LNHDA and CDR2 SQIVND come from the germline V gene (reference sequence). The CDR3 runs 15 residues. After removal of 5 bases from V and 3 bases from J, the junction contained 8 bases not matched to a gene. CDR3 DNA sequence: TGTGCCAGTAGTTTAGGACAGGGCACCAAAGAGACCCAGTACTTC. It codes for CASSLGQGTKETQYF.

The rearrangement links TRBV5-1 to TRBJ1-4; D is perhaps TRBD1 (6 bases). V shed 4 bases and J shed 2 bases, with 9 bases lying between them. This CDR3 region has 14 residues. Germline V CDR1 and CDR2: SGHRS, YFSETQ. This chain's CDR3 is CASSTDSTNEKLFF. In DNA, the CDR3 is TGCGCCAGCAGCACGGACAGCACTAATGAAAAACTGTTTTTT.

The chain has TRBV14 and TRBJ1-6; maybe TRBD1 (6 bases). The V gene's germline CDR1 is SGHDN and CDR2 FVKESK. The CDR3 is 13 amino acids. Trimming left V 1 base short and J 11 bases short, with 9 bases between. The DNA of the CDR3 is TGTGCCAGCAGCCAAGTCGGGGACACACCCCTCCACTTT. Translation gives CASSQVGDTPLHF.